The 2 T cell receptor beta chains given below trace back to one sample, sequenced in a study of cytomegalovirus exposure and HLA in healthy donors. Repertoires were generated with immunoSEQ multiplex PCR, while TCRdb's copy carries only in-frame clones and drops some. The repertoire holds roughly 70,000 clones, with around 95% as singletons. The sequenced material came from PBMCs. The source of these receptors is a man aged 18 to 30 in good health and CMV-seronegative.

J is TRBJ1-2 and V is TRBV6-1; 9 positions match TRBD1. V was pared by 6 bases and J by 7 bases, with 9 bases of the junction left unmatched. The germline CDR1 and CDR2 sequences are MNHNS and SASEGT. CDR3 length: 14 residues. CDR3 in DNA: TGTGCCAGCAGACCGGGACAGGGAATTATTGGCTACACCTTC. Translation: CASRPGQGIIGYTF.

The genes are TRBV27 and TRBJ1-5; tentatively, D is TRBD1 (5 bases). Germline V gene lookup returns CDR1 MNHEY and CDR2 SMNVEV (reference sequence). Trimming took off 6 bases at V and 0 bases at J, with 9 bases between the two ends. The CDR3 totals 14 residues. The CDR3 coding sequence is TGTGCCAGCAGCCGGGGGGTTAGCAATCAGCCCCAGCATTTT. This translates into CASSRGVSNQPQHF.